A selection of T cell receptor beta chains follows, all from one sample in a study of blood T cell repertoires in COVID-19. The data were produced by immunoSEQ multiplex PCR, yet TCRdb's version contains in-frame clones alone and is incomplete. The repertoire has 200,000 or so clones, more than 70% of them found once; the top ten carry 2.5% to 3.5%. Material: peripheral blood. The receptors originated from a woman in her sixties with acute or convalescent COVID-19. Both conserved end residues are part of each CDR3. A D gene is named only where the DNA matches it firmly. The size field is filled for only some rows; it gives once, few, many or a size class.

TRBJ1-1 | - | TRBV30 | - | CASAANTEAFF | TGTGCCTCGGCGGCGAACACTGAAGCTTTCTTT
TRBJ1-3 | few | TRBV7-2 | - | CASSLVGGSGNTIYF | TGTGCCAGCAGCTTAGTCGGGGGCTCTGGAAACACCATATATTTT
TRBJ2-3 | once | TRBV27 | - | CASSLRGLGTDTQYF | TGTGCCAGCAGCCTCCGCGGTCTTGGCACAGATACGCAGTATTTT
TRBJ2-1 | - | TRBV6-1 | - | CASSEFSAASYNEQFF | TGTGCCAGCAGTGAGTTCTCAGCGGCCTCCTACAATGAGCAGTTCTTC
TRBJ2-1 | - | TRBV6-5 | - | CASTRQTFNEQFF | TGTGCCAGCACCCGACAGACTTTTAATGAGCAGTTCTTC
TRBJ2-2 | - | TRBV12-2 | - | CASRFGTSGSKGTGELFF | TGTGCAAGTCGCTTCGGGACTAGCGGGAGTAAGGGCACCGGGGAGCTGTTTTTT
TRBJ1-4 | - | TRBV3-1/TRBV3-2 | - | CASSSSAGINEKLFF | TGTGCCAGCAGCTCTTCGGCAGGGATTAATGAAAAACTGTTTTTT
TRBJ2-7 | - | TRBV3-1/TRBV3-2 | TRBD2 | CASSQKISGTSGTISPYEQYF | TGTGCCAGCAGCCAAAAAATTTCCGGGACTAGCGGGACCATATCCCCCTACGAGCAGTACTTC
TRBJ2-2 | - | TRBV7-2 | TRBD1 | CASSLRTGAGELFF | TGTGCCAGCAGCTTAAGGACAGGAGCCGGGGAGCTGTTTTTT
TRBJ1-6 | - | TRBV20-1 | - | CSASQGPYSPLHF | TGCAGTGCTAGTCAGGGTCCATATTCACCCCTCCACTTT
TRBJ2-7 | - | TRBV7-8 | - | CASSLAGLVLKSSYEQYF | TGTGCCAGCAGCTTGGCAGGCCTCGTCTTAAAATCCTCCTACGAGCAGTACTTC
TRBJ1-2 | once | TRBV30 | TRBD1 | CAFTGTGAAGSYGYTF | TGTGCCTTTACCGGGACAGGGGCGGCAGGTAGCTATGGCTACACCTTC
TRBJ1-2 | - | TRBV24-1 | - | CATSDLQGRGYTF | TGTGCCACCAGTGATTTACAGGGCCGAGGCTACACCTTC
TRBJ1-2 | - | TRBV5-1 | - | CASSTPGGTNYGYTF | TGCGCCAGCAGCACCCCCGGGGGGACAAACTATGGCTACACCTTC
TRBJ1-1 | - | TRBV4-1 | - | CASSQEGAPGHLNTEAFF | TGCGCCAGCAGCCAAGAGGGGGCCCCGGGACACCTTAACACTGAAGCTTTCTTT
TRBJ2-1 | - | TRBV5-1 | TRBD1 | CASSWGDRDIYNEQFF | TGCGCCAGCAGCTGGGGTGACAGGGATATCTACAATGAGCAGTTCTTC
TRBJ2-7 | - | TRBV6-6 | TRBD1 | CASSYLGQGAYEQYF | TGTGCCAGCAGTTACCTTGGGCAGGGGGCCTACGAGCAGTACTTC
TRBJ2-5 | - | TRBV15 | - | CATSRDPRGETQYF | TGTGCCACCAGCAGAGATCCCAGGGGAGAGACCCAGTACTTC
TRBJ1-1 | - | TRBV6-5 | - | CASSYSSGPQTEAFF | TGTGCCAGCAGTTACTCCTCCGGTCCCCAAACTGAAGCTTTCTTT
TRBJ1-1 | - | TRBV18 | TRBD1 | CASSPDRATEAFF | TGTGCCAGCTCACCCGACAGGGCGACTGAAGCTTTCTTT
TRBJ2-2 | - | TRBV5-1 | - | CASRPPGTGVGGLAGPGELFF | TGCGCCAGCAGACCCCCCGGGACAGGGGTAGGAGGTCTAGCGGGGCCCGGGGAGCTGTTTTTT
TRBJ2-7 | - | TRBV2 | - | CASSEGPGMWGSYEQYF | TGTGCCAGCAGTGAAGGTCCCGGGATGTGGGGTTCCTACGAGCAGTACTTC
TRBJ2-1 | few | TRBV28 | - | CASSLDTVNEQFF | TGTGCCAGCAGTTTGGACACAGTCAATGAGCAGTTCTTC
TRBJ2-2 | - | TRBV5-1 | TRBD1 | CASGQGTNTGELFF | TGCGCCAGCGGACAGGGGACGAACACCGGGGAGCTGTTTTTT
TRBJ2-7 | once | TRBV7-2 | - | CASSFGGASYEQYF | TGTGCCAGCAGCTTCGGCGGGGCGAGTTACGAGCAGTACTTC
TRBJ1-5 | - | TRBV7-9 | TRBD1 | CASSLFFGTADYSNQPQHF | TGTGCCAGCAGCTTATTCTTCGGGACAGCCGACTATAGCAATCAGCCCCAGCATTTT
TRBJ2-7 | few | TRBV7-9 | TRBD1 | CASSWGQGIVEQYF | TGTGCCAGCAGCTGGGGACAGGGGATCGTCGAGCAGTACTTC
TRBJ1-5 | - | TRBV2 | - | CASSERGGVSNQPQHF | TGTGCCAGCAGTGAAAGGGGGGGGGTGAGCAATCAGCCCCAGCATTTT